This entry lists 20 T cell receptor beta chains sequenced from one sample in a study of beta chain features in type 1 diabetes. TCRB transcripts that were expressed got sequenced, as all of the isolated RNA had been reverse transcribed. Sequencing was performed with immunoSEQ multiplex PCR; in TCRdb, only in-frame clones are kept and a portion is missing. The sample lists about 470,000 clones; roughly 31% were seen once. The sequencing input was naive CD4+ T cells from blood. These receptors all come from a man aged 18-30 years in good health.

The chain employs TRBV18 and TRBJ2-1; D is possibly TRBD1 (6 bases). V lost 5 bases, J lost 5 bases, and 19 bases lay in between. The CDR3 extends over 16 amino acids. Germline CDR1 and CDR2: KGHSH and LQKENI. The CDR3 protein is CASSSLQGSDNNEQFF. The DNA for the CDR3 is TGTGCCAGCTCAAGCTTGCAGGGGTCCGATAACAATGAGCAGTTCTTC.

The chain carries TRBV10-3 and TRBJ1-1, with TRBD1 matching over 9 bases. With 0 bases clipped from V and 4 bases from J, the junction kept 6 bases outside the gene matches. CDR3 size: 16 residues. Per the germline V gene, CDR1 is ENHRY and CDR2 is SYGVKD. The CDR3 nucleotides read TGTGCCATCAGTGAGTCCCGGACAGGGGATGGCACTGAAGCTTTCTTT. This translates into CAISESRTGDGTEAFF.

This clone was found a few times. This chain links TRBV30 with TRBJ1-4; D gene uncertain. The CDR3 is made up of 12 amino acids. Germline lookup yields CDR1 GTSNPN and CDR2 SVGIG (reference sequence). The V gene lost 3 bases and the J gene lost 2 bases, with 4 bases spanning the gap. This chain's CDR3 is CAWRRTNEKLFF. CDR3 DNA sequence: TGTGCCTGGAGGCGCACTAATGAAAAACTGTTTTTT. Drawing the rest from reference TRBV30 and TRBJ1-4, the complete variable domain is SQTIHQWPATLVQPVGSPLSLECTVEGTSNPNLYWYRQAAGRGLQLLFYSVGIGQISSEVPQNLSASRPQDRQFILSSKKLLLSDSGFYLCAWRRTNEKLFFGSGTQLSVL.

The chain links TRBV7-2 to TRBJ2-3; a weak D match, TRBD1 (5 bases). Germline CDR1 SGHTA, CDR2 FQGNSA. CDR3 length: 15 residues. V was pared by 1 base and J by 4 bases, with 12 bases between. This CDR3 is CASSLGSGYSDTQYF. As DNA, the CDR3 is TGTGCCAGCAGCTTAGGGTCAGGGTACTCAGATACGCAGTATTTT. The whole variable domain, filled in from reference TRBV7-2 and TRBJ2-3, reads GAGVSQSPSNKVTEKGKDVELRCDPISGHTALYWYRQSLGQGLEFLIYFQGNSAPDKSGLPSDRFSAERTGGSVSTLTIQRTQQEDSAVYLCASSLGSGYSDTQYFGPGTRLTVL.

The chain is built from TRBV5-4 and TRBJ2-3; tentatively, D is TRBD2 (5 bases). CDR1 and CDR2 (germline): SGHNT, YYREEE (reference sequence). The ends were cut back, 4 bases at V and 0 bases at J, with 9 bases in the middle. This CDR3 is built from 14 residues. DNA of the CDR3: TGTGCCAGCAGCCGGGGTCTTAGCACAGATACGCAGTATTTT. Its protein product is CASSRGLSTDTQYF.

This clone was seen more than once but under ten times. This rearrangement joins TRBV15 to TRBJ2-1, with 9 bases aligning to TRBD1. Germline V gives CDR1 LNHNV, CDR2 YYDKDF (reference sequence). V dropped 6 bases and J dropped 10; count of bases not matched to a gene: 19. CDR3 length: 17 residues. The CDR3 here is CATRGHPGQGTLWEQFF. CDR3 bases: TGTGCCACCAGAGGACATCCGGGACAGGGTACACTATGGGAGCAGTTCTTC. Full variable domain (remainder filled in from reference TRBV15 and TRBJ2-1): DAMVIQNPRYQVTQFGKPVTLSCSQTLNHNVMYWYQQKSSQAPKLLFHYYDKDFNNEADTPDNFQSRRPNTSFCFLDIRSPGLGDTAMYLCATRGHPGQGTLWEQFFGPGTRLTVL.

This clone was detected only a few times. The chain couples TRBV30 to TRBJ2-7; 8 bases line up with TRBD1. In germline, CDR1 is GTSNPN, CDR2 SVGIG (reference sequence). The CDR3 extends over 15 amino acids. J gave up 3 bases and V 4 bases, and 11 bases lay outside the gene matches. CDR3 bases: TGTGCCTGGATACGAGACAGGGGATCGAACTACGAGCAGTACTTC. Its translation: CAWIRDRGSNYEQYF.

There are a few counts of this clone. J is TRBJ1-2 and V is TRBV29-1; TRBD1 is a possible D gene (6 bases). The V gene lost 5 bases and the J gene lost 0 bases, with 10 bases spanning the gap. The germline gives CDR1 SQVTM, CDR2 ANQGSEA. This CDR3 region has 13 residues. The CDR3 sequence: CSVRGLPNYGYTF. The CDR3 nucleotides are TGCAGCGTTAGGGGGTTGCCTAACTATGGCTACACCTTC.

V and J are TRBV5-6 and TRBJ2-7; tentative D call: TRBD1 (6 bases). Germline assignment: CDR1 SGHDT and CDR2 YYEEEE. The ends were cut back, 3 bases at V and 1 base at J, with 14 bases in the middle. The CDR3 consists of 15 residues. CDR3 coding DNA: TGTGCCAGCAGCTCCACAGGGAATTCATCCTACGAGCAGTACTTC. Translated, it gives CASSSTGNSSYEQYF.

This clone was observed a few times. The rearrangement links TRBV21-1 to TRBJ2-5; the DNA was not compared with TRBD1, the D call given in the table. TRBV21-1 is annotated as a pseudogene. The CDR3 has 14 residues. DNA for the CDR3: TGTGCCAGCCCGCCGTTACGGCTGGGCGAGACCCAGTACTTC. Translated: CASPPLRLGETQYF.

In this sample, this clone turned up a few times. V and J are TRBV27 and TRBJ2-5; D remains ambiguous. From germline, CDR1 is MNHEY and CDR2 SMNVEV (reference sequence). The CDR3 loop spans 13 amino acids. Trimming stripped 5 bases from V and 2 bases from J, with 9 bases between. The CDR3, as DNA: TGTGCCAGCAGTCCGCACTGGCAAGAGACCCAGTACTTC. Translating gives CASSPHWQETQYF.

This chain uses TRBV9 with TRBJ1-2; D uncertain. V dropped 0 bases and J dropped 3 bases, with 9 bases sitting between them. Looked up from germline, CDR1 is SGDLS and CDR2 is YYNGEE. The CDR3 runs to 14 residues. CDR3 DNA: TGTGCCAGCAGCGTAGACAGACGGGACTATGGCTACACCTTC. Translation: CASSVDRRDYGYTF.

The rearrangement uses TRBV10-3 and TRBJ2-1; 8 nucleotides align to TRBD2. The V gene end was trimmed by 2 bases and the J gene end by 12 bases; junction bases not matched to a gene: 0. Germline lookup yields CDR1 ENHRY and CDR2 SYGVKD. The length of the CDR3 is 11 residues. The CDR3 DNA follows: TGTGCCATCAGTGAGACTAGCGGGCAGTTCTTC. This sequence encodes CAISETSGQFF.

The chain is built from TRBV9 and TRBJ2-3; 8 bases align to TRBD2. The CDR3 covers 17 residues. The ends lost 3 bases at V and 3 bases at J; junction bases unmatched: 12. Germline CDR1 SGDLS, CDR2 YYNGEE. This CDR3 reads CASSAKLAGRGTDTQYF. DNA for the CDR3: TGTGCCAGCAGCGCAAAGTTAGCGGGACGGGGGACAGATACGCAGTATTTT.

This clone was counted once. The chain couples TRBV18 to TRBJ2-7, with 10 nucleotides matching TRBD1. There are 15 residues in the CDR3. Germline assignment: CDR1 KGHSH and CDR2 LQKENI. V shed 4 bases and J 5 bases; nucleotides not matched to a gene: 8. As DNA, the CDR3 is TGTGCCAGCTCACAAGCCGCCGGGACAGGGGACGAGCAGTACTTC. It yields the protein CASSQAAGTGDEQYF.

V and J are TRBV28 and TRBJ1-2, with D unresolved. This CDR3 contains 13 residues. Germline loops: CDR1 MDHEN, CDR2 SYDVKM. Trimming took 2 bases from V and 7 from J, leaving 11 bases between them. CDR3 sequence reads: CASSLNSGRGYTF. DNA for the CDR3: TGTGCCAGCAGTTTAAACAGCGGACGTGGCTACACCTTC.

This clone was detected only a few times. As DNA, the CDR3 is TGTGCCAGTAGTCGACTAGCGGGAAATGAGCAGTTCTTC. Protein: CASSRLAGNEQFF. The chain uses TRBV19 and TRBJ2-1, with 11 bases identical to TRBD2. J lost 7 bases, V lost 5 bases, and 1 base had no gene match. This CDR3 is built from 13 residues. Germline CDR1 is LNHDA and CDR2 is SQIVND (reference sequence).

The CDR3 region has the DNA TGTGCCAGCAGCGCGGCAGGGGTGGGGGAGACCCAGTACTTC. The encoded protein is CASSAAGVGETQYF. J is TRBJ2-5 and V is TRBV9; the D gene is possibly TRBD1 (6 bases). CDR1 is SGDLS, CDR2 YYNGEE, per germline. The CDR3 is 14 residues long. Trimming shortened V by 3 bases and J by 5 bases, and 14 bases separated the two germline ends.

In nucleotides, the CDR3 is TGTGCCAGCAGTTCCGCGAGTGGAACTACGACCCAGTACTTC. Amino acids: CASSSASGTTTQYF. The chain carries TRBV27 and TRBJ2-5; no clear D gene. The CDR3 is 14 residues long. CDR1 is MNHEY, CDR2 SMNVEV, per germline (reference sequence). V was trimmed by 4 bases and J by 7 bases, leaving 16 bases between them.

This chain links TRBV30 with TRBJ2-5, with 11 bases lining up with TRBD2. The CDR3 totals 14 residues. The V gene end was trimmed by 6 bases and the J gene end by 5 bases; junction bases not matched to a gene: 8. The germline V gene has CDR1 GTSNPN and CDR2 SVGIG (reference sequence). The CDR3 loop is CACFFSGRGETQYF. In nucleotides, the CDR3 is TGTGCCTGCTTCTTTAGCGGGAGGGGGGAGACCCAGTACTTC.